Below, one TCR beta chain is given with its context. What it recognizes is unknown. The data were obtained in a study of CD8+CD57+ T cells in acquired aplastic anemia. Study-level results: About 30 was the count of CD8+ CDR3 sequences that patients shared with controls.

TCR beta VDJ and CDR3 were profiled, and genomic DNA was the template. From the reads, TCRdb called clonotypes with MiXCR, one entry per CDR3 protein. The table lists 200,000 or so distinct CDR3 sequences, 64% of them singletons. The CDR3 covers 16 residues. Between the trimmed V and J ends, which lost 6 bases and 0 bases, there was a span of 17 bases. Germline V gene sequence: CDR1 KGHDR, CDR2 SFDVKD. Sequencing was done on a sample of sorted CD4+, CD8+, or CD8+CD57+ T cells (not recorded which) from PBMCs. The clonotype originates from a human donor with severe aplastic anemia or a healthy control (not recorded which). V usage is TRBV24-1 and J usage is TRBJ2-7, with D perhaps assigned TRBD1 or TRBD2 (5 bases each). As DNA, the CDR3 is TGTGCCACCAGTAGGGGTGCCCAGGCGGGCTCCTACGAGCAGTACTTC. This gives the protein CATSRGAQAGSYEQYF.